This TCR beta chain was captured in a study of shared clonotypes between healthy human individuals. Germline CDR1 SEHNR, CDR2 FQNEAQ (reference sequence). Trimming at V came to 7 bases and at J to 2 bases, leaving 6 bases not matched to a gene. The CDR3 loop spans 15 amino acids. The data were produced by immunoSEQ multiplex PCR, yet TCRdb's version contains in-frame clones alone and is incomplete. The table lists about 1.5 million clones, approximately 98% of them singletons. This receptor was obtained from a man younger than 40 in good health. Source material: naive CD4+ T cells sorted from blood. Indicated subset: CD45RA+ positively selected. V usage is TRBV7-9 and J usage is TRBJ1-3, with 9 bases aligning to TRBD1. The CDR3 sequence: CASTGTGSPGNTIYF. CDR3 bases: TGTGCCAGCACCGGGACAGGGAGTCCTGGAAACACCATATATTTT. Based on the CDR3 plus reference TRBV7-9 and TRBJ1-3, the full variable domain is DTGVSQNPRHKITKRGQNVTFRCDPISEHNRLYWYRQTLGQGPEFLTYFQNEAQLEKSRLLSDRFSAERPKGSFSTLEIQRTEQGDSAMYLCASTGTGSPGNTIYFGEGSWLTVV.